This T cell receptor beta chain was sequenced in a study of shared clonotypes between healthy human individuals. Among the donors, all were Caucasian adults who lived in Nashville, Tennessee. In the source study's methods: ImmunoSEQ output lacked quality scores and full-length reads, limiting matched filtering. Clones were read by immunoSEQ multiplex PCR, and TCRdb kept only the in-frame ones, dropping some. V, J and clone size derive from that table, while D and trimming were established from the DNA sequence. The sample includes around 500,000 clones, 81% of them seen just once. The germline gives CDR1 ENHRY, CDR2 SYGVKD. The CDR3 has 12 residues. The V end lost 3 bases, the J end lost 3 bases, and 6 bases lay between the germline ends. Findings of the study overall: Investigators collected only blood, and repertoires in tissues likely differ.

On this clone itself: Its specificity is not known.

This sequence joins TRBV10-3 and TRBJ2-7; D remains unclear. The sequenced sample consisted of PBMCs. This receptor was obtained from a woman aged 40 to 49 in good health. Some clones in this sample may be carry-over from other donors' samples. CDR3 region: CAISDRLYEQYF. The CDR3 bases are TGTGCCATCAGTGACCGACTCTACGAGCAGTACTTC.